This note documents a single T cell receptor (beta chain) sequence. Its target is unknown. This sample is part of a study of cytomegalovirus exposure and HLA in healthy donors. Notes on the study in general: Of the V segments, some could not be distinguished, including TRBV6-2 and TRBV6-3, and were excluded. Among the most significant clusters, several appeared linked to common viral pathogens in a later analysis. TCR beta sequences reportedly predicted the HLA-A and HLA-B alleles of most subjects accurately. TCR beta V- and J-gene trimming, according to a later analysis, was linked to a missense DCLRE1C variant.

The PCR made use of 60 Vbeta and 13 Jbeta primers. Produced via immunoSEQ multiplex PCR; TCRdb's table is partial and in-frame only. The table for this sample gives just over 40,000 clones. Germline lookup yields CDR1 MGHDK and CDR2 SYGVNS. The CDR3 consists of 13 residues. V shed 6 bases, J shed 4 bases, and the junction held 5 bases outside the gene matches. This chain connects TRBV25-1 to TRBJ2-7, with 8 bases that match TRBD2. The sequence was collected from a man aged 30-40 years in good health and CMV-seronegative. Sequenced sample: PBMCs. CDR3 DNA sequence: TGTGCCAGCAGCATCAGCGGGAGATACGAGCAGTACTTC. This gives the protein CASSISGRYEQYF.